This TCR beta chain emerged from a study of T cell changes during pregnancy in multiple sclerosis. Method: immunoSEQ multiplex PCR; TCRdb's copy keeps in-frame clones and lacks some. The sample holds roughly 40,000 clones; approximately 94% are singletons and the top ten take about 1.7%. This TCR derives from a female donor with multiple sclerosis, enrolled in a pregnancy study. Material: peripheral blood, obtained in the third trimester of pregnancy.

DNA for the CDR3: TGTGCCAGCAGCTTGGAACTAGCGGAAGAGACCCAGTACTTC. Translating it yields CASSLELAEETQYF. The chain recombines TRBV5-4 with TRBJ2-5; 8 nucleotides match TRBD2. The trim removed 0 bases at V and 3 bases at J, leaving 1 base unmatched. The length of the CDR3 is 14 residues. Germline V gives CDR1 SGHNT, CDR2 YYREEE (reference sequence).